This entry lists 14 T cell receptor beta chains sequenced from one sample in a study of early T cells in non-severe SARS-CoV-2 infection. A single record per CDR3 protein comes from TCRdb applying MiXCR to the 5' RACE reads. The table has almost 30,000 distinct CDR3 sequences, 5.7% seen once. Material for sequencing was whole blood. The origin of the receptors is an adult who was a healthcare worker with PCR-confirmed SARS-CoV-2 infection or an uninfected control (not recorded which).

This clonotype appeared many times. The chain combines TRBV29-1 with TRBJ2-7; 7 nucleotides agree with TRBD1. Looked up from germline, CDR1 is SQVTM and CDR2 is ANQGSEA. The CDR3 is made up of 13 amino acids. The V segment lost 7 bases and the J segment 2 bases; nucleotides outside the gene matches: 8. CDR3 nucleotide sequence: TGCAGCGCCTTGGGGCAGGGGGCCTACGAGCAGTACTTC. It yields the protein CSALGQGAYEQYF.

This clonotype was counted a few times. The rearrangement joins TRBV27 to TRBJ2-7; tentative D call: TRBD1 (6 bases). The V gene's germline CDR1 is MNHEY and CDR2 SMNVEV (reference sequence). CDR3 length: 14 amino acids. V was shortened by 4 bases and J by 5 bases, with 15 bases between the two germline ends. DNA of the CDR3: TGTGCCAGCAGTTACAGGGACGCGGGCGACGAGCAGTACTTC. Translating it yields CASSYRDAGDEQYF.

The chain carries TRBV29-1 and TRBJ2-7, with TRBD1 as a possible D gene (5 bases). The CDR3 is 13 amino acids. V was trimmed by 4 bases and J by 0 bases, leaving 10 bases between them. Per germline, CDR1 SQVTM and CDR2 ANQGSEA. The CDR3 DNA follows: TGCAGCGTTGGACAGTCGCTCTCCTACGAGCAGTACTTC. Protein product: CSVGQSLSYEQYF.

This clonotype was observed many times. This chain connects TRBV10-3 to TRBJ2-1; 8 nucleotides line up with TRBD1. Germline V gene data show CDR1 as ENHRY and CDR2 as SYGVKD. V gave up 6 bases and J gave up 10 bases; unmatched junction bases: 14. This CDR3 spans 15 amino acids. CDR3 nucleotide sequence: TGTGCCATCAGCCCTTTATTGGGACAGGAAAGCGAGCAGTTCTTC. Translation: CAISPLLGQESEQFF.

The rearrangement uses TRBV28 and TRBJ1-3, with D tentatively TRBD1 (5 bases). Germline V lookup: CDR1 MDHEN, CDR2 SYDVKM. The ends were cut back, 4 bases at V and 0 bases at J, with 28 bases in the middle. This CDR3 is 21 amino acids long. The CDR3 nucleotides are TGTGCCAGCAGTTCCTCATCGCGACAGTTCGCCTTCGTAAGCTCTGGAAACACCATATATTTT. This gives the protein CASSSSSRQFAFVSSGNTIYF.

The chain employs TRBV20-1 and TRBJ2-2; D ambiguous. The CDR3 sequence is 16 residues long. Trimming removed 1 base from V and 1 base from J, with 13 bases in between. The V gene's germline CDR1 is DFQATT and CDR2 SNEGSKA (reference sequence). CDR3 sequence reads: CSARGWATRNTGELFF. DNA for the CDR3: TGCAGTGCTAGAGGGTGGGCCACGCGGAACACCGGGGAGCTGTTTTTT.

This clonotype has a handful of counts. The rearrangement joins TRBV5-1 to TRBJ1-6, with 8 bases identical to TRBD1. CDR3 size: 15 residues. CDR1 and CDR2 from the germline V gene are SGHRS and YFSETQ. The J segment lost 8 bases and the V segment lost 1 base, leaving 5 bases of the junction unmatched. CDR3 protein: CASSLRQGSDSPLHF. CDR3 coding DNA: TGCGCCAGCAGCTTGCGACAGGGGTCGGATTCACCCCTCCACTTT.

This rearrangement joins TRBV20-1 to TRBJ2-7; D is ambiguous. This CDR3 has 13 residues. Trimming pared 0 bases from V and 0 bases from J, leaving 6 bases between. Germline CDR1 and CDR2: DFQATT and SNEGSKA (reference sequence). In nucleotides, the CDR3 is TGCAGTGCTAGAGATCCCAGCTCCTACGAGCAGTACTTC. Its protein product is CSARDPSSYEQYF.

The CDR3 is CASSSLAGTDTQYF. The CDR3 coding sequence is TGTGCCAGCAGCTCCCTAGCGGGGACAGATACGCAGTATTTT. This chain joins TRBV7-2 and TRBJ2-3, with TRBD2 identical over 9 bases. CDR1 is SGHTA, CDR2 FQGNSA, per germline. The trim removed 4 bases at V and 3 bases at J, leaving 2 bases unmatched. CDR3 length: 14 amino acids.

This clonotype was seen at least ten times. The rearrangement uses TRBV4-2 and TRBJ2-1; D gene uncertain. This CDR3 spans 16 amino acids. Germline V gene data show CDR1 as LGHNA and CDR2 as YNFKEQ. V lost 0 bases and J 5 bases, leaving 14 bases between the germline ends. Written as DNA, the CDR3 is TGTGCCAGCAGCCAAGATGTTCGTCTTACCCACAATGAGCAGTTCTTC. Translation gives CASSQDVRLTHNEQFF.

This clonotype came up a few times. The genes are TRBV5-1 and TRBJ2-3; TRBD2 matches at 10 bases. Per germline, CDR1 SGHRS and CDR2 YFSETQ. The length of the CDR3 is 16 residues. Trimming removed 4 bases from V and 5 bases from J; junction bases left unmatched: 10. The CDR3 DNA follows: TGCGCCAGCAGCCCAGGAGCGGGGGGGCCGGGAGATACGCAGTATTTT. This gives the protein CASSPGAGGPGDTQYF. Drawing the rest from reference TRBV5-1 and TRBJ2-3, the complete variable domain is KAGVTQTPRYLIKTRGQQVTLSCSPISGHRSVSWYQQTPGQGLQFLFEYFSETQRNKGNFPGRFSGRQFSNSRSEMNVSTLELGDSALYLCASSPGAGGPGDTQYFGPGTRLTVL.

This clonotype was seen repeatedly, ten times or more. The chain uses TRBV6-6 and TRBJ2-7; no definite D call. This CDR3 has 15 amino acids. Trimming removed 2 bases at V and 2 bases at J, with 13 bases between. Germline CDR1 reads MNHNY; CDR2 reads SVGAGI (reference sequence). CDR3 sequence: CASSYISRNAYEQYF. The CDR3 region has the DNA TGTGCCAGCAGTTACATTTCCAGGAATGCCTACGAGCAGTACTTC.

This clonotype was seen at least ten times. The V gene is TRBV9, the J gene TRBJ2-2, with D perhaps matching TRBD2 (5 bases). Germline values: CDR1 SGDLS, CDR2 YYNGEE. This CDR3 has 15 residues. V was pared by 2 bases and J by 6 bases, with 14 bases between. CDR3: CASSVSRGIAGELFF. Here the CDR3 DNA reads TGTGCCAGCAGCGTCTCTCGGGGTATAGCCGGGGAGCTGTTTTTT.

This clonotype came up many times. The chain combines TRBV12-3 or TRBV12-4 with TRBJ2-1; the match to TRBD2 covers 13 bases. Trimming removed 8 bases from V and 0 bases from J; junction bases left unmatched: 4. The CDR3 contains 16 residues. The CDR3 loop reads CASSTSGGLSYNEQFF. CDR3 DNA: TGTGCCAGCTCGACTAGCGGGGGGCTCTCCTACAATGAGCAGTTCTTC.